The 24 T cell receptor beta chains given below trace back to one sample, sequenced in a study of tumor T cells in aggressive B-cell lymphoma. TCRdb's table, derived via immunoSEQ multiplex PCR, lists solely in-frame clones and lacks some. In the table there are some 9,500 clones, 65% to 90% of which are singletons. The sample consisted of tumor tissue. The origin of the receptors is an adult with diffuse large B cell lymphoma.

This chain connects TRBV28 to TRBJ2-5, with 8 bases matching TRBD2. CDR3 length: 14 residues. The V segment lost 6 bases and the J segment 5 bases; nucleotides outside the gene matches: 8. CDR1 is MDHEN and CDR2 is SYDVKM in the germline V gene. The CDR3 sequence: CASSPLGGAETQYF. Here the CDR3 DNA reads TGTGCCAGCAGCCCCCTCGGGGGGGCGGAGACCCAGTACTTC. Full variable domain (outside the CDR3, taken from reference TRBV28 and TRBJ2-5): DVKVTQSSRYLVKRTGEKVFLECVQDMDHENMFWYRQDPGLGLRLIYFSYDVKMKEKGDIPEGYSVSREKKERFSLILESASTNQTSMYLCASSPLGGAETQYFGPGTRLLVL.

For the CDR3, the DNA is TGTGCCAGCAGTTCGGGACTAGCGGGAGTTGGGGAGCAGTACTTC. This encodes CASSSGLAGVGEQYF. This rearrangement joins TRBV27 to TRBJ2-7; 14 bases agree with TRBD2. J lost 7 bases, V lost 4 bases, and 6 bases had no gene match. The germline V gene has CDR1 MNHEY and CDR2 SMNVEV (reference sequence). The CDR3 loop spans 15 amino acids.

The CDR3 nucleotides read TGTGCCAGCAGCCGGTTTAACGGGGGGGAGCTGTTTTTT. Amino acids: CASSRFNGGELFF. The chain employs TRBV13 and TRBJ2-2; D unresolved. This CDR3 comprises 13 residues. Germline V gene sequence: CDR1 PRHDT, CDR2 FYEKMQ (reference sequence). Trimming took off 5 bases at V and 8 bases at J, with 12 bases between the two ends.

V gene TRBV18 combines with J gene TRBJ2-4; 13 nucleotides match TRBD2. This CDR3 comprises 14 residues. The germline gives CDR1 KGHSH, CDR2 LQKENI. Losses at the gene ends were 6 bases for V and 10 bases for J; bases not matched to a gene: 6. CDR3 in amino acids: CASSPGLAGVIQYF. CDR3 coding DNA: TGTGCCAGCTCGCCTGGACTAGCGGGAGTTATTCAGTACTTC.

On this clone itself: As the CDR3 is not closed by the conserved phenylalanine or tryptophan, this likely results from a read error. The chain couples TRBV6-5 to TRBJ2-6; D unresolved. The CDR3 covers 16 residues. V gave up 2 bases and J gave up 0 bases, with 8 bases separating them. CDR1 and CDR2 (germline): MNHEY, SVGAGI. The CDR3 loop reads CASSYGGVSGANVLTL. In nucleotides, the CDR3 is TGTGCCAGCAGTTACGGTGGAGTCTCTGGGGCCAACGTCCTGACTTTA.

V is TRBV9 and J is TRBJ1-2; 9 nucleotides align to TRBD1. This CDR3 comprises 15 residues. Looked up from germline, CDR1 is SGDLS and CDR2 is YYNGEE. V trimming: 3 bases; J trimming: 7 bases; junction bases outside the gene matches: 10. The CDR3 coding sequence is TGTGCCAGCAGCGCAACGACAGGGGGAGGCCGTGGCTACACCTTC. It is translated as CASSATTGGGRGYTF.

This chain connects TRBV28 to TRBJ2-1; D may be TRBD1 (5 bases). Between the trimmed V and J ends, which lost 3 bases and 11 bases, there was a span of 8 bases. This CDR3 comprises 11 residues. CDR1 is MDHEN, CDR2 SYDVKM, per germline. The CDR3 sequence: CASSLGRKQFF. For the CDR3, the DNA is TGTGCCAGCAGTTTGGGGCGCAAGCAGTTCTTC.

The chain carries TRBV9 and TRBJ2-1; the match to TRBD2 covers 9 bases. Germline loops: CDR1 SGDLS, CDR2 YYNGEE. The V and J ends lost 4 bases and 4 bases, in that order; junction bases with no gene match: 9. The CDR3 has 16 residues. CDR3 sequence reads: CASSRGASGTYNEQFF. CDR3 bases: TGTGCCAGCAGCAGGGGAGCTAGCGGGACATACAATGAGCAGTTCTTC.

The CDR3 is CASSIDRLDGEQFF. The DNA of the CDR3 is TGTGCCAGTAGTATAGATCGACTAGACGGTGAGCAGTTCTTC. J is TRBJ2-1 and V is TRBV19; weak D call: TRBD2 (6 bases). The CDR3 has 14 residues. V lost 0 bases and J lost 9, with 12 bases in between. Germline V CDR1 and CDR2: LNHDA, SQIVND (reference sequence).

This clone has more than one count but fewer than ten. The chain couples TRBV5-4 to TRBJ1-4; no definite D call. V lost 4 bases to trimming and J lost 10 bases, with 8 bases between them. CDR1 and CDR2 from the germline V gene are SGHNT and YYREEE (reference sequence). CDR3 length equals 11 residues. CDR3 sequence reads: CASSGSGKLFF. The DNA of the CDR3 is TGTGCCAGCAGCGGCAGTGGAAAACTGTTTTTT.

The CDR3 nucleotides read TGTGCCAGCACCTACGGACAGTCAAACTATGGCTACACCTTC. The encoded protein is CASTYGQSNYGYTF. V usage is TRBV5-5 and J usage is TRBJ1-2; D is possibly TRBD1 (6 bases). The germline V gene encodes CDR1 SGHKS and CDR2 YYEKEE (reference sequence). V lost 6 bases to trimming and J lost 2 bases, with 14 bases between them. The CDR3 is 14 residues long. Supplemented by reference TRBV5-5 and TRBJ1-2, the full variable domain reads DAGVTQSPTHLIKTRGQQVTLRCSPISGHKSVSWYQQVLGQGPQFIFQYYEKEERGRGNFPDRFSARQFPNYSSELNVNALLLGDSALYLCASTYGQSNYGYTFGSGTRLTVV.

This clone has just a few counts. The chain carries TRBV7-5 and TRBJ2-6; TRBD1, as called in the table, went unchecked against the DNA. TRBV7-5 is a pseudogene locus. This CDR3 is 17 amino acids long. This CDR3 is CARRRWCRQSRANVLTF. The CDR3, as DNA: TGTGCCAGAAGACGGTGGTGTAGACAAAGTCGGGCCAACGTCCTGACTTTC.

This clone showed up just a few times. This rearrangement joins TRBV2 to TRBJ2-3, with TRBD1 matching 8 bases. Germline V gene sequence: CDR1 SNHLY, CDR2 FYNNEI. The CDR3 has 12 amino acids. V lost 8 bases, J lost 6 bases, and 4 bases stayed unmatched. In DNA, the CDR3 is TGTGCCAGCGACAGGGGTATGGATACGCAGTATTTT. Encoded protein: CASDRGMDTQYF.

The J gene is TRBJ2-2, the V gene TRBV9; 10 bases are a match to TRBD2. The CDR3 totals 16 residues. The V and J ends lost 4 bases and 5 bases, in that order; junction bases with no gene match: 8. Germline CDR1 and CDR2: SGDLS and YYNGEE. CDR3 sequence reads: CASSPLAGERTGELFF. The CDR3 region has the DNA TGTGCCAGCAGCCCTCTAGCGGGAGAGAGGACCGGGGAGCTGTTTTTT.

CDR3 region: CSARGLQGVVGEQFF. The CDR3 DNA sequence: TGCAGCGCCCGCGGGCTGCAGGGGGTGGTGGGTGAGCAGTTCTTC. The rearrangement uses TRBV29-1 and TRBJ2-1; 7 bases line up with TRBD1. The CDR3 sequence is 15 residues long. Germline lookup yields CDR1 SQVTM and CDR2 ANQGSEA. The V and J ends lost 7 bases and 9 bases, in that order; junction bases with no gene match: 18.

The gene calls are TRBV9 and TRBJ1-4; D is unclear. V lost 3 bases and J lost 8, with 14 bases in between. In germline, CDR1 is SGDLS, CDR2 YYNGEE. There are 14 residues in the CDR3. The DNA of the CDR3 is TGTGCCAGCAGCGGAGCTAGAGGGAGCGAAAAACTGTTTTTT. This sequence encodes CASSGARGSEKLFF.

The J gene is TRBJ2-7, the V gene TRBV9, with D perhaps TRBD2 (5 bases). Trimming cost V 2 bases and J 4 bases, with 13 bases left between them. This CDR3 has 14 amino acids. Germline CDR1 SGDLS, CDR2 YYNGEE. Written as DNA, the CDR3 is TGTGCCAGCAGCGTCCGAGGGAGTAAATACGAGCAGTACTTC. This encodes CASSVRGSKYEQYF.

This chain links TRBV18 with TRBJ2-1; TRBD2 is a possible D gene (6 bases). The V end was cut by 1 base, the J end by 3 bases, with 13 bases between. CDR1 and CDR2 from the germline V gene are KGHSH and LQKENI. CDR3 length: 16 amino acids. The CDR3 loop is CASSPLFTSSYNEQFF. CDR3 nucleotide sequence: TGTGCCAGCTCACCACTCTTTACTAGCAGCTACAATGAGCAGTTCTTC.

The rearrangement links TRBV25-1 to TRBJ2-3; TRBD2 matches 7 bases. Germline loops: CDR1 MGHDK, CDR2 SYGVNS. This CDR3 comprises 15 residues. The trim removed 2 bases at V and 1 base at J, leaving 3 bases unmatched. This chain's CDR3 is CASSEGGGGTDTQYF. The CDR3 DNA reads TGTGCCAGCAGTGAAGGGGGGGGTGGCACAGATACGCAGTATTTT. The full variable domain, with the rest looked up from reference TRBV25-1 and TRBJ2-3, is EADIYQTPRYLVIGTGKKITLECSQTMGHDKMYWYQQDPGMELHLIHYSYGVNSTEKGDLSSESTVSRIRTEHFPLTLESARPSHTSQYLCASSEGGGGTDTQYFGPGTRLTVL.

The genes are TRBV19 and TRBJ1-1, with D hard to call. The CDR3 runs 13 residues. The ends were cut back, 5 bases at V and 6 bases at J, with 13 bases in the middle. Germline V lookup: CDR1 LNHDA, CDR2 SQIVND (reference sequence). In nucleotides, the CDR3 is TGTGCCAGTAGTTGGAGTACGGTCCCTGAAGCTTTCTTT. Translation gives CASSWSTVPEAFF.

This chain joins TRBV4-1 and TRBJ2-4; 8 nucleotides line up with TRBD1. CDR1 is MGHRA and CDR2 is YSYEKL in the germline V gene. V lost 4 bases, J lost 13 bases, and 9 bases stayed unmatched. CDR3 size: 13 residues. DNA of the CDR3: TGCGCCAGCAGCCGTTCGACAGGGGCCCTCCAGTACTTC. Translated, it gives CASSRSTGALQYF.

The chain joins TRBV6-5 to TRBJ2-2, with 8 bases matching TRBD2. In germline, CDR1 is MNHEY, CDR2 SVGAGI. V lost 2 bases and J lost 5; bases outside the gene matches: 4. The CDR3 runs 15 residues. The CDR3 spells CASSYPSGGTGELFF. CDR3 nucleotides: TGTGCCAGCAGTTACCCCTCGGGGGGGACCGGGGAGCTGTTTTTT.

This sequence joins TRBV28 and TRBJ2-6; 7 bases line up with TRBD2. Per germline, CDR1 MDHEN and CDR2 SYDVKM. The V gene end was trimmed by 8 bases and the J gene end by 8 bases; junction bases not matched to a gene: 6. This CDR3 has 13 residues. CDR3 sequence: CASGSGRTNVLTF. The CDR3 nucleotides are TGTGCCAGCGGATCCGGGAGGACCAACGTCCTGACTTTC.

V usage is TRBV7-8 and J usage is TRBJ2-7, with 14 bases aligning to TRBD2. This CDR3 has 16 amino acids. Germline V gives CDR1 SGHVS, CDR2 FQNEAQ. The V segment lost 4 bases and the J segment 3 bases; nucleotides outside the gene matches: 5. The CDR3 region is CASSYGTSGRVYEQYF. DNA for the CDR3: TGTGCCAGCAGCTACGGGACTAGCGGGAGAGTCTACGAGCAGTACTTC.